The following is a T cell receptor (beta chain) sequence with its context. What it binds is not known. This specimen comes from a study of T cell responses to AZD1222 COVID-19 vaccine. Looked up from germline, CDR1 is LGHNA and CDR2 is YSLEER. V lost 1 base and J 0 bases, leaving 9 bases between the germline ends. This CDR3 is 15 amino acids long. Sequenced by immunoSEQ multiplex PCR; TCRdb stores in-frame clones only, minus some. The sample includes 120,000 to 150,000 clones, roughly 90% of them seen just once. Study results and limitations: None of the repertoires were sampled until the peak T cell response had passed. White British donors predominated, females outnumbered males, and clonal diversity was possibly underestimated.

The sequence came from an adult who received the MenACWY meningococcal vaccine as a control. The chain carries TRBV4-3 and TRBJ1-2, with D hard to call. Here the sequenced sample was peripheral blood, taken 28 days after the second dose of the MenACWY control vaccine. The CDR3 nucleotides read TGCGCCAGCAGCCAAGTCCGGGCCGCTAACTATGGCTACACCTTC. It translates to CASSQVRAANYGYTF.